These 22 T cell receptor beta chains originate from one sample sequenced in a study of T cells in Graves' hyperthyroidism and ophthalmopathy. Template material for amplifying TCR beta CDR3 regions consisted of RNA transcripts. A set of HTBI primers served as the primers for a first-round RT-PCR of the TCR CDR3. TCRdb fed the multiplex PCR reads into MiXCR, producing one record per CDR3 protein. The repertoire has 700,000 to 850,000 distinct CDR3 sequences, just over 35% of them found once; the top ten carry roughly 30%. Sequenced: blood. The source is a woman aged 40 to 55 with Graves' hyperthyroidism.

The sample holds many counts of this clonotype. The chain combines TRBV6-1 with TRBJ2-7; D might be TRBD2 (5 bases). Germline V gene lookup returns CDR1 MNHNS and CDR2 SASEGT. The V end lost 4 bases, the J end lost 2 bases, and 9 bases lay between the germline ends. This CDR3 spans 13 amino acids. In DNA form, the CDR3 reads TGTGCCAGCAGTGGGGGAGAACCCTACGAGCAGTACTTC. Its protein product is CASSGGEPYEQYF.

The rearrangement joins TRBV14 to TRBJ2-7; D is perhaps TRBD1 (6 bases). The CDR3 is made up of 14 amino acids. Trimming stripped 4 bases from V and 2 bases from J, with 12 bases between. Per the germline V gene, CDR1 is SGHDN and CDR2 is FVKESK. The CDR3 bases are TGTGCCAGCAGCCCGTACAGGGCCCCCTACGAGCAGTACTTC. This encodes CASSPYRAPYEQYF.

As regards this clonotype: A much larger clone lies a single base off, so this may be a read error. CDR3 in amino acids: CASRSRGAIQEAQYF. Here the CDR3 DNA reads TGTGCCAGCAGGTCCCGCGGGGCCATCCAAGAGGCCCAGTACTTC. The V and J genes are TRBV5-4 and TRBJ2-5, with D possibly being TRBD2 (6 bases). The CDR3 sequence is 15 residues long. CDR1 is SGHNT and CDR2 is YYREEE in the germline V gene (reference sequence).

The rearrangement joins TRBV7-9 to TRBJ1-2; tentatively, D is TRBD1 (6 bases). The CDR3 extends over 16 amino acids. V was pared by 0 bases and J by 0 bases, with 11 bases between. From germline, CDR1 is SEHNR and CDR2 FQNEAQ (reference sequence). The CDR3 loop is CASSLAGGGPNYGYTF. CDR3 nucleotide sequence: TGTGCCAGCAGCTTAGCAGGGGGAGGGCCTAACTATGGCTACACCTTC. The full variable domain, rest sourced from reference TRBV7-9 and TRBJ1-2, is DTGVSQNPRHKITKRGQNVTFRCDPISEHNRLYWYRQTLGQGPEFLTYFQNEAQLEKSRLLSDRFSAERPKGSFSTLEIQRTEQGDSAMYLCASSLAGGGPNYGYTFGSGTRLTVV.

This clonotype was recorded at least ten times. V usage is TRBV10-3 and J usage is TRBJ1-4, with D possibly TRBD1 on 5 matching bases. The V and J ends lost 9 bases and 4 bases respectively, with 9 bases between them. The CDR3 loop spans 12 amino acids. In germline, CDR1 is ENHRY, CDR2 SYGVKD. The DNA for the CDR3 is TGTGCCATTGGACACGGTAATGAAAAACTGTTTTTT. Protein: CAIGHGNEKLFF.

The rearrangement joins TRBV12-3 or TRBV12-4 to TRBJ1-6; possibly TRBD1 for D (6 bases). V was trimmed by 8 bases and J by 5 bases, leaving 16 bases between them. The CDR3 consists of 15 residues. CDR3 protein: CASQEGGSDNSPLHF. CDR3 in DNA: TGTGCCAGCCAGGAGGGGGGCAGCGATAATTCACCCCTCCACTTT.

V gene TRBV29-1 combines with J gene TRBJ1-2; D uncertain. This CDR3 region has 13 residues. From germline, CDR1 is SQVTM and CDR2 ANQGSEA. V gave up 3 bases and J gave up 8 bases, with 16 bases separating them. DNA for the CDR3: TGCAGCGTTGATAGAAGCGGTTATCTGGGCTACACCTTC. Translation: CSVDRSGYLGYTF.

This clonotype has a count of ten or more. The V and J genes are TRBV12-3 or TRBV12-4 and TRBJ1-2; the D gene is possibly TRBD1 (6 bases). Between the trimmed V and J ends, which lost 0 bases and 4 bases, there was a span of 12 bases. This CDR3 is built from 15 residues. The CDR3 here is CASSLADRNLYGYTF. The CDR3 bases are TGTGCCAGCAGTTTAGCGGACAGAAACCTCTATGGCTACACCTTC.

The genes are TRBV7-2 and TRBJ1-2; tentatively, D is TRBD1 (6 bases). The CDR3 has 16 amino acids. Germline V gives CDR1 SGHTA, CDR2 FQGNSA. V gave up 5 bases and J gave up 3 bases, with 19 bases separating them. CDR3 residues: CASSVEGGEGDYGYTF. In nucleotides, the CDR3 is TGTGCCAGCAGCGTAGAGGGGGGAGAAGGTGACTATGGCTACACCTTC.

This clonotype showed up many times. The V and J genes are TRBV14 and TRBJ1-1, with D possibly matching TRBD1 (6 bases). CDR1 SGHDN and CDR2 FVKESK come from the germline V gene. The V end lost 4 bases, the J end lost 5 bases, and 11 bases lay between the germline ends. CDR3 length equals 13 residues. The chain's CDR3 is CASSRQVGTEAFF. The CDR3 DNA reads TGTGCCAGCAGCCGACAGGTTGGGACTGAAGCTTTCTTT.

This clonotype has only a few counts. The chain joins TRBV13 to TRBJ1-3; weak D call: TRBD1 (5 bases). The CDR3 contains 15 residues. In germline, CDR1 is PRHDT, CDR2 FYEKMQ (reference sequence). The V gene lost 7 bases and the J gene lost 1 base, with 14 bases spanning the gap. CDR3 nucleotide sequence: TGTGCCAGCAAGGAGGCAGGGCGATCTGGAAACACCATATATTTT. Its protein product is CASKEAGRSGNTIYF.

This clonotype was picked up a small number of times. The J gene is TRBJ2-7, the V gene TRBV19; D perhaps matches TRBD1 (6 bases). The CDR3 totals 13 residues. Germline V gene sequence: CDR1 LNHDA, CDR2 SQIVND (reference sequence). The ends were cut back, 5 bases at V and 7 bases at J, with 15 bases in the middle. The CDR3 region has the DNA TGTGCCAGTAGTCCAGGGCCCCAGGGGGAGCAGTACTTC. Translated, it gives CASSPGPQGEQYF.

This clonotype occurred many times. This chain joins TRBV10-3 and TRBJ1-1; the D gene is possibly TRBD1 (5 bases). CDR1 and CDR2 (germline): ENHRY, SYGVKD. CDR3 length equals 10 residues. The CDR3 region has the DNA TGTGCGACACAGGACACTGAAGCTTTCTTT. This codes for CATQDTEAFF.

The J gene is TRBJ1-2, the V gene TRBV6-5; maybe TRBD1 (5 bases). Per germline, CDR1 MNHEY and CDR2 SVGAGI. This CDR3 has 14 residues. Trimming stripped 0 bases from V and 5 bases from J, with 10 bases between. The CDR3: CASSYSYGGYGYTF. The CDR3 nucleotides are TGTGCCAGCAGTTACTCGTACGGGGGATATGGCTACACCTTC.

On this clonotype itself: Being one base from a much bigger clone, this may be a read error. This chain connects TRBV12-3 or TRBV12-4 to TRBJ1-2; D unclear. The CDR3 contains 13 residues. The chain's CDR3 is CANSLSGNYGYTF. The DNA for the CDR3 is TGTGCCAACAGTTTATCGGGGAACTATGGCTACACCTTC.

This clonotype was seen once. V usage is TRBV29-1 and J usage is TRBJ2-6; the D gene is possibly TRBD2 (5 bases). This CDR3 is built from 15 residues. V was shortened by 4 bases and J by 2 bases, with 12 bases between the two germline ends. Germline values: CDR1 SQVTM, CDR2 ANQGSEA. The CDR3 here is CSVGSGAAGANVLTF. The CDR3 DNA is TGCAGCGTTGGCAGCGGCGCCGCTGGGGCCAACGTCCTGACTTTC.

The chain has TRBV14 and TRBJ2-5; D might be TRBD1 (6 bases). From germline, CDR1 is SGHDN and CDR2 FVKESK. V was cut by 0 bases and J by 5 bases, with 19 bases left in between. The CDR3 extends over 17 amino acids. The DNA for the CDR3 is TGTGCCAGCAGCCAAGAAAGTGGCTTGGGGGCTGAGGAGACCCAGTACTTC. Protein: CASSQESGLGAEETQYF.

Many counts were recorded for this clonotype. The rearrangement uses TRBV20-1 and TRBJ2-7; 9 bases agree with TRBD1. Unmatched junction bases numbered 2, after V lost 5 bases and J lost 0 bases. Germline lookup yields CDR1 DFQATT and CDR2 SNEGSKA (reference sequence). The CDR3 runs to 13 residues. In DNA, the CDR3 is TGCAGTGCTGGGACAGGGAGCTCCTACGAGCAGTACTTC. It is translated as CSAGTGSSYEQYF.

This clonotype has only a few counts. The chain combines TRBV25-1 with TRBJ1-2, with 8 bases lining up with TRBD1. Germline trimming cut 3 bases from V and 5 bases from J; bases unmatched to any gene: 5. Germline V gives CDR1 MGHDK, CDR2 SYGVNS. The CDR3 extends over 14 amino acids. The CDR3 coding sequence is TGTGCCAGCAGTGAGACAACAGGGGGTTATGGCTACACCTTC. This encodes CASSETTGGYGYTF.

This clonotype has ten or more counts. The J gene is TRBJ1-4, the V gene TRBV29-1, with 9 bases matching TRBD1. Germline V gene data show CDR1 as SQVTM and CDR2 as ANQGSEA. With V trimmed by 5 bases and J by 5 bases, 3 bases remained unmatched. The CDR3 length is 13 residues. This chain's CDR3 is CSVTGTGNEKLFF. As DNA, the CDR3 is TGCAGCGTTACCGGGACAGGGAATGAAAAACTGTTTTTT.

The CDR3 reads CASSQDSEYTGELFF. The CDR3 nucleotides read TGTGCCAGCAGCCAAGATTCTGAGTACACCGGGGAGCTGTTTTTT. The J gene is TRBJ2-2, the V gene TRBV4-2; D is unclear. Trimming shortened V by 0 bases and J by 3 bases, and 8 bases separated the two germline ends. There are 15 residues in the CDR3. Germline values: CDR1 LGHNA, CDR2 YNFKEQ.

This clonotype was counted between two and nine times. The chain joins TRBV4-1 to TRBJ2-7; D gene unclear. Germline values: CDR1 MGHRA, CDR2 YSYEKL. V lost 1 base and J 1 base, leaving 11 bases between the germline ends. This CDR3 region has 15 residues. CDR3 sequence (DNA): TGCGCCAGCAGCCAAGGCTCCGGGTTATCCTACGAGCAGTACTTC. Residues: CASSQGSGLSYEQYF.